Listed here are 27 T cell receptor beta chains from one sample, sequenced in a study of blood T cell repertoires in COVID-19. Produced via immunoSEQ multiplex PCR; TCRdb's table is partial and in-frame only. The profile covers 210,000 or so clones, with approximately 80% appearing a single time and 18% taken by the ten largest. Sequencing used peripheral blood. The receptors stem from a woman of 80 years or more with active or convalescent COVID-19.

J is TRBJ1-2 and V is TRBV19, with a weak D call TRBD1 (5 bases). The CDR3 loop spans 16 amino acids. Trimming took 1 base from V and 5 from J, leaving 17 bases between them. CDR1 is LNHDA and CDR2 is SQIVND in the germline V gene (reference sequence). CDR3 DNA sequence: TGTGCCAGTAGTATAGTTGGGGGGAGTTTGCTTTATGGCTACACCTTC. It encodes CASSIVGGSLLYGYTF.

V is TRBV6-1 and J is TRBJ1-3; D remains unclear. The CDR3 consists of 15 residues. Germline V gene lookup returns CDR1 MNHNS and CDR2 SASEGT. Trimming removed 3 bases at V and 0 bases at J, with 9 bases between. CDR3 region: CASSDALASGNTIYF. The CDR3, as DNA: TGTGCCAGCAGTGACGCGCTCGCCTCTGGAAACACCATATATTTT.

This sequence joins TRBV18 and TRBJ1-6; D gene uncertain. The germline V gene encodes CDR1 KGHSH and CDR2 LQKENI. V lost 3 bases to trimming and J lost 8 bases, with 11 bases between them. The CDR3 spans 14 residues. The CDR3 sequence is CASSPLGADSPLHF. CDR3 sequence (DNA): TGTGCCAGCTCACCGCTAGGTGCGGATTCACCCCTCCACTTT.

This chain links TRBV5-1 with TRBJ2-7; 8 nucleotides line up with TRBD1. Germline V gene data show CDR1 as SGHRS and CDR2 as YFSETQ. This CDR3 contains 15 residues. The trim removed 5 bases at V and 1 base at J, leaving 8 bases unmatched. The CDR3 DNA reads TGCGCCAGCAGGCCAGGGGGCGCAGAGTCCTACGAGCAGTACTTC. Translated: CASRPGGAESYEQYF.

The V and J genes are TRBV4-1 and TRBJ2-5; D possibly corresponds to TRBD2 (5 bases). The germline V gene encodes CDR1 MGHRA and CDR2 YSYEKL. V lost 5 bases and J lost 5, with 18 bases in between. CDR3 size: 15 residues. The CDR3 loop is CASSSQRGPSETQYF. The CDR3 DNA follows: TGCGCCAGCAGCAGCCAACGAGGGCCGTCGGAGACCCAGTACTTC.

With regard to this clone: Other DNA variants within this sample encode the same CDR3. V usage is TRBV18 and J usage is TRBJ2-3; D not resolved. Germline V gene data show CDR1 as KGHSH and CDR2 as LQKENI. This CDR3 contains 13 residues. V lost 3 bases to trimming and J lost 1 base, with 5 bases between them. This chain's CDR3 is CASSPAGTDTQYF. CDR3 coding DNA: TGTGCCAGCTCACCCGCGGGCACAGATACGCAGTATTTT.

The rearrangement joins TRBV12-3 or TRBV12-4 to TRBJ1-1, with D hard to call. The V end was cut by 3 bases, the J end by 8 bases, with 7 bases between. The CDR3 length is 11 residues. CDR3 region: CASSLGREAFF. In DNA, the CDR3 is TGTGCCAGCAGTTTGGGCAGGGAAGCTTTCTTT.

This chain joins TRBV30 and TRBJ1-5; 8 bases line up with TRBD1. The germline gives CDR1 GTSNPN, CDR2 SVGIG (reference sequence). This CDR3 has 13 residues. Trimming removed 3 bases from V and 7 bases from J; junction bases left unmatched: 5. The CDR3 coding sequence is TGTGCCTGGAGCGTGGCAGGGGGCCAGCCCCAGCATTTT. The encoded protein is CAWSVAGGQPQHF.

In nucleotides, the CDR3 is TGTGCCAGCAGCCAAGATCGCCTGGACAGGAGTAATCAGCCCCAGCATTTT. It encodes CASSQDRLDRSNQPQHF. This chain uses TRBV4-2 with TRBJ1-5; 7 bases map to TRBD1. The J segment lost 4 bases and the V segment lost 0 bases, leaving 9 bases of the junction unmatched. CDR1 is LGHNA and CDR2 is YNFKEQ in the germline V gene. The CDR3 totals 17 residues.

V and J are TRBV29-1 and TRBJ1-2; a weak D match, TRBD1 (6 bases). The CDR3 length is 14 residues. Germline CDR1 and CDR2: SQVTM and ANQGSEA. Trimming took 6 bases from V and 0 from J, leaving 14 bases between them. The CDR3 protein is CSVADRLSNYGYTF. CDR3 nucleotides: TGCAGCGTCGCCGACAGGCTATCTAACTATGGCTACACCTTC. Full variable domain (outside the CDR3, taken from reference TRBV29-1 and TRBJ1-2): SAVISQKPSRDICQRGTSLTIQCQVDSQVTMMFWYRQQPGQSLTLIATANQGSEATYESGFVIDKFPISRPNLTFSTLTVSNMSPEDSSIYLCSVADRLSNYGYTFGSGTRLTVV.

This chain joins TRBV19 and TRBJ1-5, with a tentative D call TRBD1 (6 bases). The germline CDR1 and CDR2 sequences are LNHDA and SQIVND (reference sequence). This CDR3 has 14 residues. V dropped 6 bases and J dropped 7 bases, with 16 bases sitting between them. The CDR3 region has the DNA TGTGCCAGTAGCCCTCGGACAGTGGGGCAGCCCCAGCATTTT. This translates into CASSPRTVGQPQHF.

The chain employs TRBV28 and TRBJ1-4, with TRBD1 matching 9 bases. This CDR3 comprises 15 residues. V shed 8 bases and J 9 bases; nucleotides not matched to a gene: 13. Germline CDR1 and CDR2: MDHEN and SYDVKM. CDR3 in DNA: TGTGCCAGCGGTAGGGACAGGGTCGGCGCCAAAAAACTGTTTTTT. Translating gives CASGRDRVGAKKLFF. The full variable domain, in which reference TRBV28 and TRBJ1-4 provide the parts outside the CDR3, is DVKVTQSSRYLVKRTGEKVFLECVQDMDHENMFWYRQDPGLGLRLIYFSYDVKMKEKGDIPEGYSVSREKKERFSLILESASTNQTSMYLCASGRDRVGAKKLFFGSGTQLSVL.

This clone has only a few counts. The genes are TRBV18 and TRBJ1-5; TRBD1 agrees at 7 bases. The V gene's germline CDR1 is KGHSH and CDR2 LQKENI. The CDR3 is made up of 16 amino acids. J lost 6 bases, V lost 6 bases, and 14 bases had no gene match. CDR3 protein: CASSPPTGTLGQPQHF. CDR3 sequence (DNA): TGTGCCAGCTCCCCCCCGACAGGGACCCTTGGTCAGCCCCAGCATTTT. Full variable domain (rest looked up from reference TRBV18 and TRBJ1-5): NAGVMQNPRHLVRRRGQEARLRCSPMKGHSHVYWYRQLPEEGLKFMVYLQKENIIDESGMPKERFSAEFPKEGPSILRIQQVVRGDSAAYFCASSPPTGTLGQPQHFGDGTRLSIL.

J is TRBJ2-7 and V is TRBV6-1; D unclear. Trimming removed 2 bases at V and 6 bases at J, with 17 bases between. The CDR3 consists of 15 residues. Germline CDR1 reads MNHNS; CDR2 reads SASEGT. For the CDR3, the DNA is TGTGCCAGCAGTGAATCGCGACTCTCACGCGGCGAGCAGTACTTC. Translation gives CASSESRLSRGEQYF.

The sample holds one count of this clone. The chain is built from TRBV11-2 and TRBJ1-4; maybe TRBD1 (6 bases). This CDR3 region has 15 residues. Germline-derived CDR1 and CDR2 are SGHAT and FQNNGV. The germline V and J ends were trimmed by 5 bases and 6 bases, with 16 bases remaining between them. The CDR3 region has the DNA TGTGCCAGCAGCCGTACAGGGCGGGAGTATGAAAAACTGTTTTTT. It translates to CASSRTGREYEKLFF.

The chain combines TRBV6-6 with TRBJ1-2, with 9 bases matching TRBD1. The J segment lost 4 bases and the V segment lost 10 bases, leaving 7 bases of the junction unmatched. The CDR3 runs 13 residues. Germline lookup yields CDR1 MNHNY and CDR2 SVGAGI (reference sequence). The CDR3 spells CAIVDRGTYGYTF. The DNA of the CDR3 is TGTGCCATAGTGGACAGGGGCACCTATGGCTACACCTTC.

The rearrangement uses TRBV15 and TRBJ1-2; tentative D call: TRBD1 (5 bases). The CDR3 sequence is 13 residues long. Trimming stripped 3 bases from V and 11 bases from J, with 16 bases between. Per the germline V gene, CDR1 is LNHNV and CDR2 is YYDKDF (reference sequence). The CDR3 DNA reads as TGTGCCACCAGCAGTGTCATAGGGGCCCCTTACACCTTC. Amino acid sequence: CATSSVIGAPYTF.

The chain couples TRBV29-1 to TRBJ2-7; TRBD1 matches at 8 bases. The CDR3 length is 15 residues. J gave up 3 bases and V 0 bases, and 7 bases lay outside the gene matches. CDR1 is SQVTM, CDR2 ANQGSEA, per germline. The CDR3 here is CSVEDLRGQDYEQYF. CDR3 nucleotide sequence: TGCAGCGTTGAAGACCTCCGGGGACAGGACTACGAGCAGTACTTC.

J is TRBJ1-2 and V is TRBV5-6, with D possibly matching TRBD1 (6 bases). V was shortened by 7 bases and J by 2 bases, with 15 bases between the two germline ends. The CDR3 extends over 14 amino acids. The germline V gene has CDR1 SGHDT and CDR2 YYEEEE. This CDR3 is CASFFGTRNYGYTF. CDR3 DNA sequence: TGTGCCAGCTTTTTCGGGACAAGAAACTATGGCTACACCTTC.

The rearrangement joins TRBV24-1 to TRBJ2-3; tentative D call: TRBD2 (6 bases). V shed 0 bases and J shed 5 bases, with 14 bases lying between them. Germline lookup yields CDR1 KGHDR and CDR2 SFDVKD. The CDR3 covers 16 residues. CDR3 region: CATSDLPGSSGDTQYF. CDR3 DNA sequence: TGTGCCACCAGTGATTTGCCCGGGAGTAGCGGAGATACGCAGTATTTT.

This clone was counted once. This rearrangement joins TRBV24-1 to TRBJ2-5; D remains unclear. Germline-derived CDR1 and CDR2 are KGHDR and SFDVKD. CDR3 length equals 13 residues. With 4 bases removed from V and 3 bases from J, the gap between germline ends came to 8 bases. CDR3 amino acids: CATSDNVEETQYF. For the CDR3, the DNA is TGTGCCACCAGTGACAACGTAGAAGAGACCCAGTACTTC.

V gene TRBV2 combines with J gene TRBJ2-6; TRBD1 aligns across 7 bases. V was pared by 1 base and J by 11 bases, with 8 bases of the junction left unmatched. Germline assignment: CDR1 SNHLY and CDR2 FYNNEI. This CDR3 region has 15 residues. The CDR3 bases are TGTGCCAGCAGTGAAGACAGGGGACGCGGGCACGTCCTGACTTTC. Its translation is CASSEDRGRGHVLTF. The full variable domain, with the rest looked up from reference TRBV2 and TRBJ2-6, is EPEVTQTPSHQVTQMGQEVILRCVPISNHLYFYWYRQILGQKVEFLVSFYNNEISEKSEIFDDQFSVERPDGSNFTLKIRSTKLEDSAMYFCASSEDRGRGHVLTFGAGSRLTVL.

V gene TRBV4-2 combines with J gene TRBJ2-7, with D unresolved. V lost 1 base and J lost 6, with 13 bases in between. CDR3 size: 14 residues. The germline V gene has CDR1 LGHNA and CDR2 YNFKEQ. In nucleotides, the CDR3 is TGTGCCAGCAGCCAAGTTCCCCAAGGCGGCGAGCAGTACTTC. Translating gives CASSQVPQGGEQYF.

The chain recombines TRBV11-3 with TRBJ2-7; the match to TRBD2 covers 13 bases. The germline CDR1 and CDR2 sequences are SGHNT and YENEEA. Trimming removed 5 bases from V and 6 bases from J; junction bases left unmatched: 7. The CDR3 spans 15 residues. CDR3 sequence reads: CASSTRTSGGLEQYF. Written as DNA, the CDR3 is TGTGCCAGCAGCACCCGGACTAGCGGGGGCCTCGAGCAGTACTTC.

This sequence joins TRBV7-3 and TRBJ1-6; D not resolved. The germline V gene has CDR1 SGHTA and CDR2 FQGTGA. This CDR3 contains 13 residues. V dropped 8 bases and J dropped 4 bases, with 9 bases sitting between them. The CDR3 DNA follows: TGTGCCAGCGCCAGGCTTTATAATTCACCCCTCCACTTT. It codes for CASARLYNSPLHF.

This clone was detected only a few times. The chain's CDR3 is CASSLLTGGYSEQYF. The CDR3 DNA reads as TGTGCCAGCAGCTTATTGACAGGGGGCTATAGCGAGCAGTACTTC. V usage is TRBV7-2 and J usage is TRBJ2-7; 10 bases line up with TRBD1. Losses at the gene ends were 2 bases for V and 6 bases for J; bases not matched to a gene: 7. This CDR3 comprises 15 residues. CDR1 SGHTA and CDR2 FQGNSA come from the germline V gene.

This chain links TRBV28 with TRBJ1-5, with D perhaps TRBD1 (5 bases). The V gene lost 1 base and the J gene lost 2 bases, with 6 bases spanning the gap. Germline V gene lookup returns CDR1 MDHEN and CDR2 SYDVKM. The CDR3 has 14 amino acids. CDR3 bases: TGTGCCAGCAGTTTATCCAGGGGCAATCAGCCCCAGCATTTT. This codes for CASSLSRGNQPQHF.